One and the same sample provided the 17 T cell receptor beta chains below, sequenced in a study of shared clonotypes between healthy human individuals. Profiling relied on immunoSEQ multiplex PCR, and the TCRdb table lists in-frame clones only, not all of them. The sample has 600,000 to 750,000 clones; around 77% are singletons. Specimen: memory CD4+ T cells sorted from blood. Regarding subset: CD45RA-negative fraction. These receptors came from a woman in her 30s in good health.

This clone was observed a single time. CDR3 in DNA: TGTGCCAGCAGTATTAACAGGGACAGCGAGCAGTACTTC. Translation gives CASSINRDSEQYF. J is TRBJ2-7 and V is TRBV6-4; 7 bases are shared with TRBD1. The CDR3 runs to 13 residues. The V gene's germline CDR1 is MRHNA and CDR2 SNTAGT. The junction had 7 bases not matched to a gene; V was cut back by 5 bases and J by 6 bases.

The CDR3 spells CASSTRTLNEKLFF. The DNA for the CDR3 is TGTGCCAGTAGTACCCGGACCCTTAATGAAAAACTGTTTTTT. The chain carries TRBV19 and TRBJ1-4; no definite D call. The CDR3 is made up of 14 amino acids. Germline values: CDR1 LNHDA, CDR2 SQIVND (reference sequence). V lost 4 bases to trimming and J lost 4 bases, with 10 bases between them.

The gene calls are TRBV6-1 and TRBJ1-4; TRBD1 matches 9 bases. Germline V lookup: CDR1 MNHNS, CDR2 SASEGT. The CDR3 runs to 14 residues. V lost 6 bases, J lost 4 bases, and 3 bases stayed unmatched. For the CDR3, the DNA is TGTGCCAGCAGGTGGACAGGGGATAATGAAAAACTGTTTTTT. Translation gives CASRWTGDNEKLFF.

The gene calls are TRBV27 and TRBJ2-7; D gene unclear. This CDR3 region has 14 residues. V was shortened by 2 bases and J by 0 bases, with 8 bases between the two germline ends. CDR1 MNHEY and CDR2 SMNVEV come from the germline V gene (reference sequence). The CDR3 spells CASSLRASSYEQYF. DNA for the CDR3: TGTGCCAGCAGTTTACGGGCTTCCTCCTACGAGCAGTACTTC.

The sample holds one count of this clone. The gene calls are TRBV6-1 and TRBJ1-5; no definite D call. V lost 5 bases to trimming and J lost 0 bases, with 8 bases between them. The CDR3 runs to 14 residues. Germline-derived CDR1 and CDR2 are MNHNS and SASEGT. CDR3 protein: CASSKKGSNQPQHF. Written as DNA, the CDR3 is TGTGCCAGCAGTAAAAAGGGTAGCAATCAGCCCCAGCATTTT.

The chain joins TRBV23-1 to TRBJ2-7; maybe TRBD2 (6 bases). TRBV23-1 is known as an ORF, though its function is uncertain. The CDR3 loop spans 15 amino acids. Trimming left V 7 bases short and J 3 bases short, with 19 bases between. CDR3 amino acids: CASKRRGLKFYEQYF. CDR3 nucleotide sequence: TGCGCCAGCAAAAGAAGGGGACTTAAGTTCTACGAGCAGTACTTC.

The J gene is TRBJ1-2, the V gene TRBV5-1, with unresolved D. CDR3 size: 14 residues. V gave up 4 bases and J gave up 2 bases, with 12 bases separating them. Germline CDR1 and CDR2: SGHRS and YFSETQ. In nucleotides, the CDR3 is TGCGCCAGCAGCCGTCTCGAAACGAACTATGGCTACACCTTC. Its protein product is CASSRLETNYGYTF. The entire variable domain, with the rest obtained from reference TRBV5-1 and TRBJ1-2, is as follows: KAGVTQTPRYLIKTRGQQVTLSCSPISGHRSVSWYQQTPGQGLQFLFEYFSETQRNKGNFPGRFSGRQFSNSRSEMNVSTLELGDSALYLCASSRLETNYGYTFGSGTRLTVV.

The sample holds a few counts of this clone. The chain recombines TRBV4-1 with TRBJ1-1; tentatively, D is TRBD1 (6 bases). In germline, CDR1 is MGHRA, CDR2 YSYEKL. V was trimmed by 1 base and J by 5 bases, leaving 14 bases between them. The CDR3 has 15 residues. The CDR3 here is CASSQGRGRITEAFF. In DNA form, the CDR3 reads TGCGCCAGCAGCCAAGGGCGGGGGCGAATAACTGAAGCTTTCTTT.

In DNA, the CDR3 is TGTGCCAGCAGTGAACAGGGGGCTGTAGGCACTGAAGCTTTCTTT. It translates to CASSEQGAVGTEAFF. The chain links TRBV7-9 to TRBJ1-1, with 9 nucleotides matching TRBD1. This CDR3 has 15 amino acids. Germline V lookup: CDR1 SEHNR, CDR2 FQNEAQ (reference sequence). Germline trimming cut 6 bases from V and 4 bases from J; bases unmatched to any gene: 9.

The chain carries TRBV5-1 and TRBJ2-5; TRBD1 aligns across 7 bases. Germline V gives CDR1 SGHRS, CDR2 YFSETQ. J was trimmed by 2 bases and V by 2 bases; bases with no gene match: 6. The CDR3 has 15 residues. The CDR3 bases are TGCGCCAGCAGCTTTACCGACAGGGTTCAAGAGACCCAGTACTTC. It encodes CASSFTDRVQETQYF. Full variable domain (rest looked up from reference TRBV5-1 and TRBJ2-5): KAGVTQTPRYLIKTRGQQVTLSCSPISGHRSVSWYQQTPGQGLQFLFEYFSETQRNKGNFPGRFSGRQFSNSRSEMNVSTLELGDSALYLCASSFTDRVQETQYFGPGTRLLVL.

The gene calls are TRBV5-1 and TRBJ2-5; 11 nucleotides align to TRBD1. The CDR3 is 16 amino acids. V shed 4 bases and J 5 bases; nucleotides not matched to a gene: 10. Germline V CDR1 and CDR2: SGHRS, YFSETQ. The CDR3 loop reads CASSIGQGAVVETQYF. The CDR3 DNA is TGCGCCAGCAGCATCGGACAGGGGGCGGTAGTGGAGACCCAGTACTTC.

The gene calls are TRBV10-3 and TRBJ2-3; 7 positions agree with TRBD2. The V segment lost 6 bases and the J segment 9 bases; nucleotides outside the gene matches: 21. This CDR3 is built from 17 residues. Germline-derived CDR1 and CDR2 are ENHRY and SYGVKD. Written as DNA, the CDR3 is TGTGCCATCAGCGGACCTAGCGGTCTGGGGCGCACCTCGACGCAGTATTTT. It translates to CAISGPSGLGRTSTQYF.

The chain has TRBV9 and TRBJ2-3; 7 nucleotides align to TRBD2. Per germline, CDR1 SGDLS and CDR2 YYNGEE. The CDR3 spans 14 residues. Trimming at V came to 4 bases and at J to 2 bases, leaving 4 bases not matched to a gene. The CDR3 protein is CASSRSGNTDTQYF. The CDR3, as DNA: TGTGCCAGCAGCAGGAGCGGGAACACAGATACGCAGTATTTT.

This clone is a singleton in its sample. The V and J genes are TRBV7-5 and TRBJ2-7; the DNA was not compared with TRBD1, the D call given in the table. TRBV7-5 corresponds to a pseudogene. CDR3 length: 14 amino acids. CDR3 in DNA: TGTGTCAGAAGGTTACGCCACAGCTCCTACGAGCAGTACTTC. It translates to CVRRLRHSSYEQYF.

The V call is TRBV19, the J call TRBJ2-7, with 7 bases aligning to TRBD2. The ends lost 5 bases at V and 3 bases at J; junction bases unmatched: 7. This CDR3 contains 14 residues. Germline V CDR1 and CDR2: LNHDA, SQIVND (reference sequence). The DNA for the CDR3 is TGTGCCAGTAGTCGGGAGGCCCTCTTCTACGAGCAGTACTTC. This sequence encodes CASSREALFYEQYF.

The chain combines TRBV27 with TRBJ2-7, with D unclear. Trimming stripped 4 bases from V and 2 bases from J, with 6 bases between. The germline gives CDR1 MNHEY, CDR2 SMNVEV (reference sequence). The CDR3 runs to 12 residues. The CDR3 here is CASSSPAYEQYF. CDR3 nucleotides: TGTGCCAGCAGTTCCCCCGCCTACGAGCAGTACTTC.

The chain links TRBV7-2 to TRBJ2-4, with TRBD1 matching over 12 bases. V was clipped by 5 bases and J by 8 bases; unmatched bases: 10. The CDR3 covers 16 residues. CDR1 SGHTA and CDR2 FQGNSA come from the germline V gene. CDR3 sequence (DNA): TGTGCCAGCAGCCCCCGGGACAGGGGGCTTCTGGACATTCAGTACTTC. This gives the protein CASSPRDRGLLDIQYF.